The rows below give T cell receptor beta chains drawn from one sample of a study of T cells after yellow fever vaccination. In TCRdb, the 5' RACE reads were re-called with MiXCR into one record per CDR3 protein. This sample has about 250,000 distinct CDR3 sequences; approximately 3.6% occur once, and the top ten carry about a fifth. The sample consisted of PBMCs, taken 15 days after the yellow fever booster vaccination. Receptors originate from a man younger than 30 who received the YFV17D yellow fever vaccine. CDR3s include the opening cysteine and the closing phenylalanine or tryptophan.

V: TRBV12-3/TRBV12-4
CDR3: CASSLVLGGNGYTF

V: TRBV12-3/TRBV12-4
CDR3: CASSSGSGNTIYF

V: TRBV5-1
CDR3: CASSQRQGRSNEQFF

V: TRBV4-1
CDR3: CASSQVRGTGLVNTDTQYF

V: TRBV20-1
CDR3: CSARVTSAPGLETQYF

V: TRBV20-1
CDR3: CSARDPRRQGALTEAFF

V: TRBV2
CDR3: CASSDGPPELFF

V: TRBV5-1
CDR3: CASSLVGVFGGDTDTQYF

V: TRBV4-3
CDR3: CASSPEAGSGGHTQYF

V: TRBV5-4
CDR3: CASSLEDPGAGELFF

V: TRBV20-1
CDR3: CSAITAPYNEQFF

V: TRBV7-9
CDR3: CASVDVQETQYF

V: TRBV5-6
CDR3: CASIAPNTGELFF

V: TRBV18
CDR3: CASSPDRGSAETQYF

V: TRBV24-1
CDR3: CATSAGTSTGELFF

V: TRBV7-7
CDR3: CASMTSGGNEQFF

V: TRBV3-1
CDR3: CASSQDRWTFGYTF

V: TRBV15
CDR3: CATSRDGTTAYEQYF

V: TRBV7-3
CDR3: CASNDKAGELFF

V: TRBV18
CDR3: CASSPTDRPGYEQYF

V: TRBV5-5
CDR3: CASSLHLEGETQYF

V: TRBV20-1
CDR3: CSARREREQYF

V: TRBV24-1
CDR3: CATSGNSGGDYNEQFF

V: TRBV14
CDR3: CASSQDPSTAPASSYNEQFF

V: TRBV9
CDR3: CASSAGQGAVIQGYTF

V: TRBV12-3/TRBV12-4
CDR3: CASSQGVEPQHF

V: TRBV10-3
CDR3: CAISDSIGILYGYTF

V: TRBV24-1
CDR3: CATSGDSRGSYNEQFF

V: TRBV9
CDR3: CASSVGGTVYEQYF

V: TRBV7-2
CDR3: CASSLGPFQQGVGGELFF

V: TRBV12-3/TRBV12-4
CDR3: CASRVRDKAYGELFF

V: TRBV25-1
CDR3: CASSDSPGQGFEQFF

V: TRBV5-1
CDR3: CASSSGLLNTEAFF

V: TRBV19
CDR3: CASSVRTAQETQYF

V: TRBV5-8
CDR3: CADRAGTDPYEQYF

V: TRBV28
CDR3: CASSSPGQSTDTQYF

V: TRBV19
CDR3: CASSQDRASTQYF

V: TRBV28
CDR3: CASSISAGANVLTF

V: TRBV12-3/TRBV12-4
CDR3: CASSQGQTRNTIYF

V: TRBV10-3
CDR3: CAIRGDRGQETQYF

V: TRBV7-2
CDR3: CASSLGTRKETQYF

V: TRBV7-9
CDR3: CASRTSGGYEQYF

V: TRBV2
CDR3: CASSSGAVNQPQHF

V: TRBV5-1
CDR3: CASSLGGVGANVLTF

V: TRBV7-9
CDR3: CASSLTRRQSTDTQYF

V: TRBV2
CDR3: CASSEDRGAGDTQYF

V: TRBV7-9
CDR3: CASSLGHGGDEQYF

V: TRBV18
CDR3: CASSRIQPTGEGQPQHF

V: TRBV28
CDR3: CASSFLLFSVGKSAGGNIQYF

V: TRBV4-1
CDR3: CASSQVSGGAIYEQYF

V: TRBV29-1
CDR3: CSVRAGDSYEQYF

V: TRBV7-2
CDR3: CASSLSRRGGETQYF

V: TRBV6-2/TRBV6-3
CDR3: CASTPGYGYTF

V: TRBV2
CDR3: CASRDRGNQPQHF

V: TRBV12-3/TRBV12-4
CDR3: CASRPRKEKSSGNTIYF

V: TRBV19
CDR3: CASSNLSGREQFF

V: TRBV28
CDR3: CASSFIQRYSNQPQHF

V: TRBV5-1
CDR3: CASSPRTGNTIYF

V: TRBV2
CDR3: CASLSGWYSTDTQYF